These 22 T cell receptor beta chains originate from one sample sequenced in a study of cytomegalovirus exposure and HLA in healthy donors. A multiplex PCR was run with 60 Vbeta primers and 13 Jbeta primers. Using immunoSEQ multiplex PCR, the repertoire was profiled, and TCRdb retains in-frame clones only, with some absent. The sample yields about 59,000 clones, 65% to 90% seen once. The sequencing input was PBMCs. The source of these receptors is a human donor in good health.

The rearrangement links TRBV6-4 to TRBJ2-2; possibly TRBD1 for D (6 bases). Germline lookup yields CDR1 MRHNA and CDR2 SNTAGT. V dropped 6 bases and J dropped 0 bases, with 8 bases sitting between them. This CDR3 is 14 amino acids long. The chain's CDR3 is CASRQGTNTGELFF. The CDR3 coding sequence is TGTGCCAGCAGGCAGGGGACGAACACCGGGGAGCTGTTTTTT.

V usage is TRBV4-3 and J usage is TRBJ2-7, with TRBD1 identical over 8 bases. Germline CDR1 is LGHNA and CDR2 is YSLEER. The CDR3 extends over 14 amino acids. V shed 3 bases, J shed 6 bases, and the junction held 7 bases outside the gene matches. CDR3 in amino acids: CASSHAQTGGEQYF. Written as DNA, the CDR3 is TGCGCCAGCAGCCACGCCCAAACAGGGGGCGAGCAGTACTTC.

The chain has TRBV18 and TRBJ1-1; D remains ambiguous. From germline, CDR1 is KGHSH and CDR2 LQKENI. Trimming removed 6 bases from V and 5 bases from J, with 10 bases in between. This CDR3 has 12 residues. The CDR3 DNA follows: TGTGCCAGCTCCCCTTCTGTTACTGAAGCTTTCTTT. Residues: CASSPSVTEAFF.

J is TRBJ2-3 and V is TRBV27, with D perhaps TRBD2 (7 bases). Trimming took off 5 bases at V and 3 bases at J, with 21 bases between the two ends. The CDR3 loop spans 17 amino acids. Germline loops: CDR1 MNHEY, CDR2 SMNVEV (reference sequence). The CDR3, as DNA: TGTGCCAGCAGTCTCCGGAGGGCGGGGGCCGGGACAGATACGCAGTATTTT. As protein: CASSLRRAGAGTDTQYF.

This clone was counted a few times. The V and J genes are TRBV18 and TRBJ2-1; D uncertain. The CDR3 has 15 residues. Between the trimmed V and J ends, which lost 3 bases and 0 bases, there was a span of 9 bases. Germline lookup yields CDR1 KGHSH and CDR2 LQKENI. The CDR3 spells CASSPLQSSYNEQFF. CDR3 bases: TGTGCCAGCTCACCCTTACAAAGCTCCTACAATGAGCAGTTCTTC.

This rearrangement joins TRBV28 to TRBJ2-7, with 10 bases that match TRBD1. The V and J ends lost 5 bases and 5 bases, in that order; junction bases with no gene match: 6. The CDR3 loop spans 14 amino acids. Germline V gene sequence: CDR1 MDHEN, CDR2 SYDVKM. The CDR3 coding sequence is TGTGCCAGCAGTATCGACAGGGGGCCAGACGAGCAGTACTTC. It is translated as CASSIDRGPDEQYF.

The V and J genes are TRBV11-2 and TRBJ2-3; unclear D gene. This CDR3 is built from 15 residues. The germline V gene encodes CDR1 SGHAT and CDR2 FQNNGV. V dropped 2 bases and J dropped 0 bases, with 9 bases sitting between them. CDR3 coding DNA: TGTGCCAGCAGCTTACTGGTAGTAAGCACAGATACGCAGTATTTT. Encoded protein: CASSLLVVSTDTQYF.

This clone was counted a few times. CDR3 region: CASSSSGRFYEQYF. The CDR3 region has the DNA TGTGCCAGCAGTAGTAGCGGGAGGTTCTACGAGCAGTACTTC. V and J are TRBV2 and TRBJ2-7, with 10 nucleotides matching TRBD2. V trimming: 5 bases; J trimming: 3 bases; junction bases outside the gene matches: 4. This CDR3 comprises 14 residues. Germline V gene data show CDR1 as SNHLY and CDR2 as FYNNEI. Drawing the rest from reference TRBV2 and TRBJ2-7, the complete variable domain is EPEVTQTPSHQVTQMGQEVILRCVPISNHLYFYWYRQILGQKVEFLVSFYNNEISEKSEIFDDQFSVERPDGSNFTLKIRSTKLEDSAMYFCASSSSGRFYEQYFGPGTRLTVT.

This sequence joins TRBV11-3 and TRBJ2-7; 7 bases align to TRBD2. V trimming: 5 bases; J trimming: 6 bases; junction bases outside the gene matches: 16. In germline, CDR1 is SGHNT, CDR2 YENEEA. The CDR3 extends over 16 amino acids. In nucleotides, the CDR3 is TGTGCCAGCAGCCCAAGGACTAGTCGAGAATTTGGCGAGCAGTACTTC. Translation gives CASSPRTSREFGEQYF.

The V call is TRBV7-2, the J call TRBJ1-2; 10 bases map to TRBD1. The V and J ends lost 1 base and 7 bases, in that order; junction bases with no gene match: 3. This CDR3 has 14 amino acids. In germline, CDR1 is SGHTA, CDR2 FQGNSA. The CDR3 bases are TGTGCCAGCAGCTTAGACGGGACAGGGGCTGGCTACACCTTC. This codes for CASSLDGTGAGYTF. The full variable domain, its missing parts supplied by reference TRBV7-2 and TRBJ1-2, is GAGVSQSPSNKVTEKGKDVELRCDPISGHTALYWYRQSLGQGLEFLIYFQGNSAPDKSGLPSDRFSAERTGGSVSTLTIQRTQQEDSAVYLCASSLDGTGAGYTFGSGTRLTVV.

V usage is TRBV6-5 and J usage is TRBJ2-1; TRBD2 aligns across 10 bases. Per germline, CDR1 MNHEY and CDR2 SVGAGI. V lost 6 bases, J lost 15 bases, and 11 bases stayed unmatched. This CDR3 contains 13 residues. The DNA of the CDR3 is TGTGCCAGCAGAAAAGCGGGAGGGCCCGCCCGGTTCTTC. It yields the protein CASRKAGGPARFF.

This sequence joins TRBV5-4 and TRBJ2-2, with D maybe TRBD2 (6 bases). V was shortened by 4 bases and J by 1 base, with 11 bases between the two germline ends. The CDR3 length is 15 residues. Germline loops: CDR1 SGHNT, CDR2 YYREEE (reference sequence). In DNA, the CDR3 is TGTGCCAGCAGCCTTGGGACTCGGAACACCGGGGAGCTGTTTTTT. Encoded protein: CASSLGTRNTGELFF.

The J gene is TRBJ2-1, the V gene TRBV5-1; 7 nucleotides agree with TRBD2. The length of the CDR3 is 13 residues. The V and J ends lost 5 bases and 1 base, in that order; junction bases with no gene match: 0. Germline CDR1 reads SGHRS; CDR2 reads YFSETQ. For the CDR3, the DNA is TGCGCCAGCAGAGCGGGGTCCTACAATGAGCAGTTCTTC. Protein: CASRAGSYNEQFF.

This clone was counted between two and nine times. The CDR3 DNA reads as TGTGCCAGCAGCCTACAGGGGGCTGTTAATGAAAAACTGTTTTTT. This codes for CASSLQGAVNEKLFF. V usage is TRBV7-2 and J usage is TRBJ1-4; the match to TRBD1 covers 9 bases. Germline V gene data show CDR1 as SGHTA and CDR2 as FQGNSA. V was pared by 5 bases and J by 4 bases, with 5 bases of the junction left unmatched. The CDR3 has 15 residues.

The rearrangement uses TRBV13 and TRBJ1-1; D might be TRBD1 (5 bases). Trimming took off 1 base at V and 0 bases at J, with 21 bases between the two ends. This CDR3 is 19 amino acids long. Germline CDR1 reads PRHDT; CDR2 reads FYEKMQ (reference sequence). The CDR3 nucleotides read TGTGCCAGCAGCTTAGTGTTCGGGTTTTTTGGGGGGTTGAACACTGAAGCTTTCTTT. Amino acids: CASSLVFGFFGGLNTEAFF. Full variable domain (remainder filled in from reference TRBV13 and TRBJ1-1): AAGVIQSPRHLIKEKRETATLKCYPIPRHDTVYWYQQGPGQDPQFLISFYEKMQSDKGSIPDRFSAQQFSDYHSELNMSSLELGDSALYFCASSLVFGFFGGLNTEAFFGQGTRLTVV.

The V and J genes are TRBV28 and TRBJ2-6; 8 nucleotides match TRBD1. Germline CDR1 and CDR2: MDHEN and SYDVKM. The CDR3 length is 15 residues. J was trimmed by 2 bases and V by 6 bases; bases with no gene match: 3. The CDR3 DNA is TGTGCCAGCAGGGAACAGGGGGCTGGGGCCAACGTCCTGACTTTC. Residues: CASREQGAGANVLTF.

This clone occurred once. V is TRBV7-2 and J is TRBJ2-7; D gene ambiguous. Between the trimmed V and J ends, which lost 0 bases and 4 bases, there was a span of 10 bases. The CDR3 totals 14 residues. Looked up from germline, CDR1 is SGHTA and CDR2 is FQGNSA. The CDR3 is CASSLASGFYEQYF. CDR3 nucleotides: TGTGCCAGCAGCTTAGCTTCCGGGTTTTACGAGCAGTACTTC.

Concerning this clone: A read error may produce the germline difference seen at one junction end. The chain employs TRBV5-6 and TRBJ2-7; D is perhaps TRBD1 or TRBD2 (5 bases each). The CDR3 length is 14 residues. The germline V gene encodes CDR1 SGHDT and CDR2 YYEEEE. CDR3 in amino acids: CASSLGVRGSEQYF. CDR3 nucleotides: TGTGCCAGCAGTTTGGGGGTTAGAGGGAGCGAGCAGTACTTC.

The rearrangement links TRBV5-4 to TRBJ2-2; TRBD2 matches at 14 bases. The CDR3 runs to 15 residues. The junction had 8 bases not matched to a gene; V was cut back by 5 bases and J by 11 bases. Germline loops: CDR1 SGHNT, CDR2 YYREEE (reference sequence). This chain's CDR3 is CASSLRLAGGQELFF. DNA of the CDR3: TGTGCCAGCAGTCTGAGACTAGCGGGGGGGCAAGAGCTGTTTTTT.

This chain uses TRBV19 with TRBJ2-7, with 7 nucleotides matching TRBD1. Germline CDR1 LNHDA, CDR2 SQIVND (reference sequence). The CDR3 consists of 14 residues. The V segment lost 5 bases and the J segment 4 bases; nucleotides outside the gene matches: 8. As DNA, the CDR3 is TGTGCCAGTAGTCTAGGGGGCCCTTCATACGAGCAGTACTTC. Protein: CASSLGGPSYEQYF.

This clone was seen just once. V is TRBV28 and J is TRBJ2-2; no clear D gene. This CDR3 has 13 amino acids. The V and J ends lost 5 bases and 5 bases respectively, with 9 bases between them. CDR1 and CDR2 from the germline V gene are MDHEN and SYDVKM. CDR3 coding DNA: TGTGCCAGCAGTAAAGAGAGTACCGGGGAGCTGTTTTTT. It specifies CASSKESTGELFF.

A few counts support this clone. V is TRBV5-1 and J is TRBJ2-3; TRBD2 aligns across 9 bases. Germline loops: CDR1 SGHRS, CDR2 YFSETQ. The CDR3 runs to 16 residues. V shed 2 bases, J shed 6 bases, and the junction held 10 bases outside the gene matches. The CDR3 loop reads CASSFRASGVEDTQYF. The DNA for the CDR3 is TGCGCCAGCAGCTTCCGGGCTAGCGGGGTCGAGGATACGCAGTATTTT.